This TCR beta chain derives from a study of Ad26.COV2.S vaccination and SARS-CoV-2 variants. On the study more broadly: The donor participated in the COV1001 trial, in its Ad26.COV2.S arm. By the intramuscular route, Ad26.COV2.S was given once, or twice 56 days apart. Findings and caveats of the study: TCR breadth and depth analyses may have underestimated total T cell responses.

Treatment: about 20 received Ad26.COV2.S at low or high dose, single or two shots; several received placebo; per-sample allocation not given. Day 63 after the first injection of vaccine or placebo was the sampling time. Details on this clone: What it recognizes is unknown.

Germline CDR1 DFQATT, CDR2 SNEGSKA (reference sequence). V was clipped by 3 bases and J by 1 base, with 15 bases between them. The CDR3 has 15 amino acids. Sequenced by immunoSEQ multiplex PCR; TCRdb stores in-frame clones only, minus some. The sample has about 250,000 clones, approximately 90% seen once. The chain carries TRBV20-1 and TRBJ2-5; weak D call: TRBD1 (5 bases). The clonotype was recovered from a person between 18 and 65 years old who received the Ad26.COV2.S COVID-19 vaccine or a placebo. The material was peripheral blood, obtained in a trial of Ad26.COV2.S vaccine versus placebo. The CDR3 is CSASRRETAQETQYF. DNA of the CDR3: TGCAGTGCTAGTCGCCGTGAGACAGCCCAAGAGACCCAGTACTTC.